This note documents a single T cell receptor beta chain sequence. Germline V gene data show CDR1 as MNHNY and CDR2 as SVGAGI (reference sequence). There are 14 residues in the CDR3. V was shortened by 8 bases and J by 10 bases, with 21 bases between the two germline ends. The isolated RNA, all of it, was reverse transcribed, so expressed TCRB transcripts were what got sequenced. The table came from immunoSEQ multiplex PCR; TCRdb's copy has only in-frame clones and leaves some out. The table has 900,000 or so clones, under 20% seen once; the top ten hold about 0.025%. This sample is drawn from a study of beta chain features in type 1 diabetes.

The specimen was naive CD4+ T cells from blood. This chain connects TRBV6-6 to TRBJ2-1; tentatively, D is TRBD2 (6 bases). The origin of this receptor is a woman in her late teens or twenties in good health. In DNA form, the CDR3 reads TGTGCCAGCGGGTTTTCACTAGCCCTTAACGAGCAGTTCTTC. Protein product: CASGFSLALNEQFF.